The 29 T cell receptor beta chains below all came from one sample that was sequenced in a study of monozygotic twins with inflammatory bowel disease. TCRdb re-called the 5' RACE reads and gives one entry per CDR3 protein, without DNA. The sample includes about 350,000 distinct CDR3 sequences. Sequencing was done on a sample of blood. All receptors derive from a human donor with ulcerative colitis or Crohn's disease, or a healthy co-twin of an affected twin (not recorded which).

This chain connects TRBV20-1 to TRBJ2-5; TCRdb returns TRBD1, unconfirmable since there is no DNA. This CDR3 is 13 amino acids long. CDR1 and CDR2 from the germline V gene are DFQATT and SNEGSKA (reference sequence). CDR3 in amino acids: CSATRTAQETQYF.

This sequence joins TRBV7-2 and TRBJ2-3; the TCRdb call, TRBD1, lacks DNA for checking. CDR1 and CDR2 (germline): SGHTA, FQGNSA. This CDR3 contains 16 residues. CDR3 residues: CASSNPRRGRTDTQYF.

This sequence joins TRBV18 and TRBJ1-2. Germline CDR1 and CDR2: KGHSH and LQKENI. This CDR3 is 12 amino acids long. CDR3 sequence reads: CASSQSGDGYTF.

The rearrangement joins TRBV5-1 to TRBJ1-6; TCRdb's assignment of TRBD1 cannot be checked, as there is no DNA. Germline V gene data show CDR1 as SGHRS and CDR2 as YFSETQ. This CDR3 region has 16 residues. The CDR3 reads CASRQATGDYNSPLHF.

V and J are TRBV12-3 or TRBV12-4 and TRBJ2-6; the D call from TCRdb, TRBD1, cannot be confirmed without DNA. The CDR3 sequence is 13 residues long. The CDR3 loop is CASRAGDLGVLTF.

This chain joins TRBV3-1 and TRBJ1-3; no DNA is available, so the TRBD1 call from TCRdb remains unchecked. CDR3 length: 15 amino acids. Germline V gene sequence: CDR1 LGHDT, CDR2 YNNKEL (reference sequence). The CDR3 is CASRRGVTSGNTIYF. The full variable domain, completed using reference TRBV3-1 and TRBJ1-3, is DTAVSQTPKYLVTQMGNDKSIKCEQNLGHDTMYWYKQDSKKFLKIMFSYNNKELIINETVPNRFSPKSPDKAHLNLHINSLELGDSAVYFCASRRGVTSGNTIYFGEGSWLTVV.

The chain couples TRBV18 to TRBJ2-7. Germline CDR1 reads KGHSH; CDR2 reads LQKENI. The CDR3 spans 15 residues. This CDR3 reads CASSPSGSGSYEQYF.

The chain uses TRBV6-1 and TRBJ2-3; TCRdb's D gene call, TRBD1, goes unchecked for lack of DNA. There are 17 residues in the CDR3. Germline V gene lookup returns CDR1 MNHNS and CDR2 SASEGT. The CDR3 loop is CASSGTTRGGDTDTQYF.

The J gene is TRBJ1-4, the V gene TRBV28; with no DNA, the TCRdb D assignment of TRBD1 cannot be verified. CDR1 and CDR2 (germline): MDHEN, SYDVKM. The CDR3 covers 13 residues. The CDR3 spells CASHGGVGEKLFF. Full variable domain (missing parts from reference TRBV28 and TRBJ1-4): DVKVTQSSRYLVKRTGEKVFLECVQDMDHENMFWYRQDPGLGLRLIYFSYDVKMKEKGDIPEGYSVSREKKERFSLILESASTNQTSMYLCASHGGVGEKLFFGSGTQLSVL.

The chain has TRBV7-2 and TRBJ1-2. CDR3 length: 12 amino acids. The germline CDR1 and CDR2 sequences are SGHTA and FQGNSA. CDR3 sequence: CASSRGLYGYTF.

V and J are TRBV6-5 and TRBJ2-3. Germline values: CDR1 MNHEY, CDR2 SVGAGI. The CDR3 is 14 amino acids. CDR3 protein: CASSYGTTRDTQYF.

The chain recombines TRBV5-1 with TRBJ2-2. Germline loops: CDR1 SGHRS, CDR2 YFSETQ. The CDR3 is 13 residues long. The CDR3 loop is CASSFERTGELFF.

This chain connects TRBV20-1 to TRBJ2-5; TCRdb lists TRBD2, though no DNA is available to test this call. Germline CDR1 and CDR2: DFQATT and SNEGSKA (reference sequence). This CDR3 spans 14 amino acids. The CDR3 spells CSAPRLAGEETQYF.

The genes are TRBV5-1 and TRBJ1-5. The CDR3 sequence is 15 residues long. From germline, CDR1 is SGHRS and CDR2 YFSETQ. Here the CDR3 reads CASSLDNGVNQPQHF.

The genes are TRBV19 and TRBJ2-1; lacking DNA, the TRBD2 call made by TCRdb goes unchecked. This CDR3 is built from 14 residues. The germline CDR1 and CDR2 sequences are LNHDA and SQIVND (reference sequence). The CDR3 spells CASTMTSTYNEQFF.

The J gene is TRBJ1-1, the V gene TRBV29-1; TCRdb calls TRBD1, which cannot be checked without DNA. Germline V gene data show CDR1 as SQVTM and CDR2 as ANQGSEA. The length of the CDR3 is 15 residues. CDR3 amino acids: CSVVKGGVSRGEAFF.

CDR3 loop: CSAIGHLADYTDTQYF. The V gene is TRBV20-1, the J gene TRBJ2-3; lacking DNA, the TRBD2 call made by TCRdb goes unchecked. Per the germline V gene, CDR1 is DFQATT and CDR2 is SNEGSKA (reference sequence). The length of the CDR3 is 16 residues.

V and J are TRBV18 and TRBJ2-7; as DNA is missing, the TRBD1 call by TCRdb cannot be tested. CDR3 length equals 14 residues. Germline CDR1 KGHSH, CDR2 LQKENI. CDR3 loop: CASSPDRGPYEQYF. Filled out from reference TRBV18 and TRBJ2-7, the complete variable domain reads NAGVMQNPRHLVRRRGQEARLRCSPMKGHSHVYWYRQLPEEGLKFMVYLQKENIIDESGMPKERFSAEFPKEGPSILRIQQVVRGDSAAYFCASSPDRGPYEQYFGPGTRLTVT.

The V call is TRBV30, the J call TRBJ2-1; TCRdb indicates TRBD2, and absent DNA this call remains unverified. CDR1 is GTSNPN and CDR2 is SVGIG in the germline V gene (reference sequence). CDR3 length equals 14 residues. CDR3 region: CAWHSGSTGNEQFF.

This chain connects TRBV12-3 or TRBV12-4 to TRBJ2-2; the D call of TRBD1 rests on TCRdb alone, since no DNA is present to check it. There are 15 residues in the CDR3. CDR3: CASSQTGGGTGELFF.

V gene TRBV27 combines with J gene TRBJ2-3; absent DNA, TCRdb's TRBD2 call cannot be checked. This CDR3 contains 17 residues. Per the germline V gene, CDR1 is MNHEY and CDR2 is SMNVEV (reference sequence). The CDR3 sequence is CASSLFGASGSTDTQYF.

The V and J genes are TRBV7-2 and TRBJ2-1; TCRdb's D call of TRBD2 is untestable without DNA. Germline lookup yields CDR1 SGHTA and CDR2 FQGNSA. The CDR3 loop spans 16 amino acids. CDR3 in amino acids: CASSSKTSALYNEQFF.

This chain joins TRBV3-1 and TRBJ1-3. CDR1 and CDR2 (germline): LGHDT, YNNKEL (reference sequence). The CDR3 loop spans 12 amino acids. The CDR3 sequence: CASTKTGNTIYF.

This rearrangement joins TRBV6-1 to TRBJ2-1; checking the TCRdb D call of TRBD2 is not possible without DNA. The germline V gene encodes CDR1 MNHNS and CDR2 SASEGT. CDR3 length: 13 amino acids. CDR3 sequence: CASSEGGNNEQFF.

The chain couples TRBV29-1 to TRBJ2-3; TCRdb reports TRBD1, a call that lacks DNA to check it against. This CDR3 has 14 amino acids. The germline CDR1 and CDR2 sequences are SQVTM and ANQGSEA. This CDR3 reads CSVVGRGRTDTQYF.

This chain connects TRBV20-1 to TRBJ1-5. Germline lookup yields CDR1 DFQATT and CDR2 SNEGSKA (reference sequence). The CDR3 spans 16 residues. The CDR3 here is CSARVGGSQANQPQHF.

The chain carries TRBV6-1 and TRBJ2-7; TCRdb returns TRBD1, unconfirmable since there is no DNA. Germline CDR1 MNHNS, CDR2 SASEGT. The CDR3 is made up of 14 amino acids. The chain's CDR3 is CASSDTGGVCEQYF.

The chain has TRBV5-1 and TRBJ2-2; TCRdb outputs TRBD1, but without DNA this stays unchecked. CDR3 size: 15 residues. Germline values: CDR1 SGHRS, CDR2 YFSETQ. The CDR3 region is CASSLAQGFTGELFF.

The chain recombines TRBV29-1 with TRBJ2-3. From germline, CDR1 is SQVTM and CDR2 ANQGSEA. The CDR3 extends over 11 amino acids. The CDR3 loop reads CSVDSTDTQYF.